The 12 T cell receptor beta chains listed next were all sequenced from one sample in a study of T cells in Graves' hyperthyroidism and ophthalmopathy. The investigators amplified TCR beta CDR3 regions from RNA transcripts. RT-PCR in the first round (using the HTBI primer set) targeted the TCR CDR3. TCRdb re-analysed the multiplex PCR reads in MiXCR, keeping a single row per CDR3 protein. The sample holds 500,000 or so distinct CDR3 sequences, about 16% seen once. What was sequenced was blood. The receptors derive from a young woman with Graves' ophthalmopathy.

This clonotype has only a few counts. The chain links TRBV12-3 or TRBV12-4 to TRBJ2-7; D possibly corresponds to TRBD1 (6 bases). The CDR3 runs 14 residues. V lost 0 bases and J lost 4, with 10 bases in between. The CDR3 nucleotides read TGTGCCAGCAGTTTAGCCACACAGGGATACGAGCAGTACTTC. Its translation: CASSLATQGYEQYF.

This clonotype was picked up many times. The chain joins TRBV18 to TRBJ2-7, with TRBD2 matching 11 bases. Trimming cost V 2 bases and J 0 bases; bases outside gene matches: 3. The CDR3 runs 16 residues. The germline V gene encodes CDR1 KGHSH and CDR2 LQKENI. In DNA form, the CDR3 reads TGTGCCAGCTCACCAGGGCTAGCGGGGGGCTCCTACGAGCAGTACTTC. Its protein is CASSPGLAGGSYEQYF.

This clonotype was seen a few times. This sequence joins TRBV6-2 or TRBV6-3 and TRBJ2-3; 8 bases are shared with TRBD2. This CDR3 spans 15 amino acids. V shed 2 bases and J 5 bases; nucleotides not matched to a gene: 6. Germline CDR1 and CDR2: MNHEY and SVGEGT. The CDR3 DNA reads TGTGCCAGCAGTTACGTGGAGCGGGAGAGAGATACGCAGTATTTT. Translating it yields CASSYVERERDTQYF.

This clonotype was seen a single time. This may be a read error: a much more frequent sequence differs by one nucleotide. This chain connects TRBV7-2 to TRBJ1-2; D is possibly TRBD1 (5 bases). The CDR3 has 14 amino acids. Trimming pared 1 base from V and 6 bases from J, leaving 12 bases between. CDR1 and CDR2 (germline): SGHTA, FQGNSA. The DNA of the CDR3 is TGTGCCAGCAGCTTAGTTCCAGGGAACGATGGCTACACCTTC. Protein product: CASSLVPGNDGYTF.

The rearrangement joins TRBV7-9 to TRBJ2-7; D might be TRBD2 (6 bases). Gene TRBJ2-1 matches the end of the DNA better, so the J call may be wrong. CDR1 is SEHNR and CDR2 is FQNEAQ in the germline V gene (reference sequence). CDR3 size: 14 residues. This CDR3 reads CASSLGGGTYEQFF. The CDR3, as DNA: TGTGCCAGCAGCTTAGGTGGCGGGACCTACGAGCAGTTCTTC.

The chain employs TRBV29-1 and TRBJ2-4, with D perhaps assigned TRBD1 or TRBD2 (5 bases each). The CDR3 extends over 14 amino acids. With 1 base removed from V and 8 bases from J, the gap between germline ends came to 15 bases. Germline V lookup: CDR1 SQVTM, CDR2 ANQGSEA. CDR3 sequence: CSVEVGGLGDIQYF. The CDR3 DNA follows: TGCAGCGTTGAAGTCGGCGGGTTGGGGGACATTCAGTACTTC. Complete variable domain (other parts from reference TRBV29-1 and TRBJ2-4): SAVISQKPSRDICQRGTSLTIQCQVDSQVTMMFWYRQQPGQSLTLIATANQGSEATYESGFVIDKFPISRPNLTFSTLTVSNMSPEDSSIYLCSVEVGGLGDIQYFGAGTRLSVL.

The chain carries TRBV6-1 and TRBJ2-3, with D possibly being TRBD1 (5 bases). V lost 7 bases and J lost 0, with 14 bases in between. This CDR3 is 15 amino acids long. Germline CDR1 MNHNS, CDR2 SASEGT. In nucleotides, the CDR3 is TGTGCCAGCACTACAACAGGATCTAGCACAGATACGCAGTATTTT. Translated: CASTTTGSSTDTQYF.

This clonotype has ten or more counts. The CDR3 DNA reads as TGTGCCAGCAGCCCTCCCGCCCGCAATGAGCAGTTCTTC. Translation: CASSPPARNEQFF. This chain uses TRBV7-3 with TRBJ2-1; D uncertain. Germline V CDR1 and CDR2: SGHTA, FQGTGA. The V and J ends lost 5 bases and 6 bases respectively, with 11 bases between them. This CDR3 comprises 13 residues.

This clonotype was counted ten times or more. In DNA form, the CDR3 reads TGTGCCAGCAGCTGGGTAGCGGGAGGGGATGAGCAGTTCTTC. Translating it yields CASSWVAGGDEQFF. The J gene is TRBJ2-1, the V gene TRBV28, with 11 bases matching TRBD2. The CDR3 is made up of 14 amino acids. CDR1 and CDR2 from the germline V gene are MDHEN and SYDVKM. With 6 bases clipped from V and 8 bases from J, the junction kept 6 bases outside the gene matches.

Ten or more counts support this clonotype. V is TRBV5-1 and J is TRBJ2-1, with a possible D match to TRBD2 (5 bases). Germline CDR1 SGHRS, CDR2 YFSETQ. Trimming pared 4 bases from V and 0 bases from J, leaving 11 bases between. The CDR3 is made up of 15 amino acids. In DNA, the CDR3 is TGCGCCAGCAGCGCGGACTCGAGCTCCTACAATGAGCAGTTCTTC. Amino acid sequence: CASSADSSSYNEQFF.

This clonotype turned up a few times. CDR3 region: CASSRRLAGGGDNEQFF. In nucleotides, the CDR3 is TGTGCCAGCAGCCGCCGTCTAGCGGGAGGAGGAGACAATGAGCAGTTCTTC. The chain combines TRBV3-1 with TRBJ2-1; 11 bases fit TRBD2. The CDR3 has 17 amino acids. V shed 4 bases and J 5 bases; nucleotides not matched to a gene: 10. Germline loops: CDR1 LGHDT, CDR2 YNNKEL (reference sequence).

This clonotype was seen repeatedly, ten times or more. This chain uses TRBV7-9 with TRBJ2-4; D assignment may be TRBD1 or TRBD2 (5 bases each). Trimming stripped 1 base from V and 12 bases from J, with 13 bases between. This CDR3 has 13 residues. The germline V gene encodes CDR1 SEHNR and CDR2 FQNEAQ (reference sequence). The CDR3 protein is CASSLDLEGSQYF. The CDR3 DNA reads as TGTGCCAGCAGCTTAGACTTAGAGGGGAGTCAGTACTTC.